The 7 T cell receptor beta chains presented below share a single source sample, sequenced in a study of blood T cell repertoires in COVID-19. Data came from immunoSEQ multiplex PCR; TCRdb stores just in-frame clones and leaves some out. The sample records more than 200,000 clones, approximately 80% being singletons. The sample consisted of peripheral blood. The receptors originated from a man between 60 and 75 years old with acute or convalescent COVID-19.

V gene TRBV7-9 combines with J gene TRBJ2-7; D call uncertain. Per the germline V gene, CDR1 is SEHNR and CDR2 is FQNEAQ (reference sequence). Trimming took off 2 bases at V and 6 bases at J, with 11 bases between the two ends. CDR3 length: 13 residues. CDR3 DNA sequence: TGTGCCAGCAGCTTATATGGAGTTTTCGAGCAGTACTTC. Residues: CASSLYGVFEQYF.

The chain uses TRBV7-9 and TRBJ2-3, with 11 bases lining up with TRBD2. V shed 7 bases, J shed 4 bases, and the junction held 1 base outside the gene matches. CDR3 length equals 13 residues. Per the germline V gene, CDR1 is SEHNR and CDR2 is FQNEAQ (reference sequence). CDR3 bases: TGTGCCAGCACACTAGCGGGAGCAGATACGCAGTATTTT. Its protein product is CASTLAGADTQYF.

V is TRBV5-1 and J is TRBJ2-7; 10 bases agree with TRBD2. J gave up 5 bases and V 4 bases, and 6 bases lay outside the gene matches. This CDR3 comprises 14 residues. Germline lookup yields CDR1 SGHRS and CDR2 YFSETQ. This CDR3 reads CASSPRLAGDEQYF. In DNA, the CDR3 is TGCGCCAGCAGCCCACGCCTAGCGGGAGACGAGCAGTACTTC.

The DNA for the CDR3 is TGTGCCAGCAGCTTAGAGGGGGCGGCCGTCACCTTC. It codes for CASSLEGAAVTF. The chain combines TRBV11-3 with TRBJ1-2, with a weak D call TRBD1 (6 bases). CDR1 is SGHNT and CDR2 is YENEEA in the germline V gene. V lost 0 bases and J lost 13, with 12 bases in between. CDR3 length equals 12 residues. Full variable domain (rest looked up from reference TRBV11-3 and TRBJ1-2): EAGVVQSPRYKIIEKKQPVAFWCNPISGHNTLYWYLQNLGQGPELLIRYENEEAVDDSQLPKDRFSAERLKGVDSTLKIQPAELGDSAVYLCASSLEGAAVTFGSGTRLTVV.

The rearrangement joins TRBV14 to TRBJ2-5; perhaps TRBD1 as D (5 bases). The length of the CDR3 is 15 residues. V lost 0 bases and J 5 bases, leaving 13 bases between the germline ends. CDR1 and CDR2 (germline): SGHDN, FVKESK. The CDR3 region is CASSQDLSGAETQYF. CDR3 bases: TGTGCCAGCAGCCAAGATCTGTCTGGGGCCGAGACCCAGTACTTC. Complete variable domain (other parts from reference TRBV14 and TRBJ2-5): EAGVTQFPSHSVIEKGQTVTLRCDPISGHDNLYWYRRVMGKEIKFLLHFVKESKQDESGMPNNRFLAERTGGTYSTLKVQPAELEDSGVYFCASSQDLSGAETQYFGPGTRLLVL.

In this sample, this clone turned up a few times. The chain employs TRBV11-1 and TRBJ1-1; TRBD1 is a possible D gene (5 bases). The CDR3 is 13 amino acids. Per germline, CDR1 SGHAT and CDR2 FQDESV (reference sequence). V was cut by 2 bases and J by 3 bases, with 7 bases left in between. CDR3 amino acids: CASSLRGDTEAFF. As DNA, the CDR3 is TGTGCCAGCAGCTTACGGGGGGACACTGAAGCTTTCTTT.

A few counts support this clone. The chain carries TRBV7-8 and TRBJ1-2; 11 nucleotides line up with TRBD1. The CDR3 totals 16 residues. The germline V gene has CDR1 SGHVS and CDR2 FQNEAQ. Trimming took 1 base from V and 2 from J; bases not matched to a gene: 3. The CDR3 here is CASSLGDRGTNYGYTF. DNA for the CDR3: TGTGCCAGCAGCTTAGGGGACAGGGGGACCAACTATGGCTACACCTTC.